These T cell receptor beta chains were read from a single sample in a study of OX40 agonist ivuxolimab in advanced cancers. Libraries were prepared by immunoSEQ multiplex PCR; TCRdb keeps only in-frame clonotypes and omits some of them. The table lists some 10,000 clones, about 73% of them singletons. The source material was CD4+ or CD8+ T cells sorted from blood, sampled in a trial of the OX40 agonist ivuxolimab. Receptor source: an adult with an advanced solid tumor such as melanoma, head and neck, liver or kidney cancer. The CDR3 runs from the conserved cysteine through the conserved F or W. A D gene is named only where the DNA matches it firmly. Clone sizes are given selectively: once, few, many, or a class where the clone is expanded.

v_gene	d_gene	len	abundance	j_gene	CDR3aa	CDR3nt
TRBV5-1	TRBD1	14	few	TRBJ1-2	CASSLVGGGAGYTF	TGCGCCAGCAGCTTGGTAGGAGGGGGCGCTGGCTACACCTTC
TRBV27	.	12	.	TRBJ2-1	CASSFPRSEQFF	TGTGCCAGCAGTTTCCCTAGGAGTGAGCAGTTCTTC
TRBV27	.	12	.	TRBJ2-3	CASSFSGDTQYF	TGTGCCAGCAGTTTTTCCGGAGATACGCAGTATTTT
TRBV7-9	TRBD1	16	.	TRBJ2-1	CASSVIDRVSYNEQFF	TGTGCCAGCAGCGTCATAGACAGGGTATCCTACAATGAGCAGTTCTTC
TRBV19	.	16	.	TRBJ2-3	CASSISGSLSTDTQYF	TGTGCCAGTAGTATAAGCGGGTCGTTGAGCACAGATACGCAGTATTTT
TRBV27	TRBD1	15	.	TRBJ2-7	CASSLSRQGLTEQYF	TGTGCCAGCAGTTTATCTCGACAGGGGTTAACCGAGCAGTACTTC
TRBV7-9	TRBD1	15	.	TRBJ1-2	CASSHRTGVNYGYTF	TGTGCCAGCAGCCACCGGACAGGGGTTAACTATGGCTACACCTTC
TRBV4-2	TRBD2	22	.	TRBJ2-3	CASSQWVAGTSGRNPSTDTQYF	TGTGCCAGCAGCCAATGGGTCGCCGGGACTAGCGGGAGGAACCCTAGCACAGATACGCAGTATTTT
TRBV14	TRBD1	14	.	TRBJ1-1	CASSEGQMNTEAFF	TGTGCCAGCAGCGAGGGACAGATGAACACTGAAGCTTTCTTT
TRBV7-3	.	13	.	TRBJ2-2	CASSYLATGELFF	TGTGCCAGCAGCTACCTAGCAACCGGGGAGCTGTTTTTT
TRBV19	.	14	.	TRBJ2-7	CASRPSGGAYEQYF	TGTGCCAGTAGACCCTCGGGGGGCGCGTACGAGCAGTACTTC
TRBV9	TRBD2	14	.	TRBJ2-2	CASSSTSGTGELFF	TGTGCCAGCAGCTCGACTAGCGGCACCGGGGAGCTGTTTTTT
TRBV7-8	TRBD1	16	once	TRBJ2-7	CASSLGGGTGAGEQYF	TGTGCCAGCAGCTTAGGAGGGGGGACAGGGGCAGGCGAGCAGTACTTC
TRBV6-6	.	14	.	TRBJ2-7	CASYGGQTSYEQYF	TGTGCCAGCTATGGGGGCCAAACCTCCTACGAGCAGTACTTC
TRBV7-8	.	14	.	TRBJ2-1	CASSFRHGVHEQFF	TGTGCCAGCAGCTTTCGACATGGGGTACATGAGCAGTTCTTC
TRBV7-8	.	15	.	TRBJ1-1	CASSLVWGARTEAFF	TGTGCCAGCAGCTTAGTATGGGGGGCGCGAACTGAAGCTTTCTTT
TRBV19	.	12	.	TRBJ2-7	CASDTGLGEQYF	TGTGCCAGCGATACAGGTTTAGGCGAGCAGTACTTC
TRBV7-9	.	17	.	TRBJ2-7	CASSLAGTGGVPYEQYF	TGTGCCAGCAGCTTAGCGGGCACCGGGGGAGTTCCTTACGAGCAGTACTTC
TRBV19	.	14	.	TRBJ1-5	CASSNFEGEQPQHF	TGTGCCAGTAGTAATTTCGAAGGGGAACAGCCCCAGCATTTT
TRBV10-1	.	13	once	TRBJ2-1	CASSESPRNEQFF	TGCGCCAGCAGTGAGTCCCCTAGAAATGAGCAGTTCTTC
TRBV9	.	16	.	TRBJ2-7	CASSPGTLNINYEQYF	TGTGCCAGCAGCCCAGGGACACTAAATATCAACTACGAGCAGTACTTC
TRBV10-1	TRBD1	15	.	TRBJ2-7	CASSEGGQENYEQYF	TGCGCCAGCAGTGAGGGGGGACAGGAGAACTACGAGCAGTACTTC
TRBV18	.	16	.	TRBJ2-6	CASSRLSDSRANVLTF	TGTGCCAGCTCACGATTATCGGACAGTCGGGCCAACGTCCTGACTTTC
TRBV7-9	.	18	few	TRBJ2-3	CASSSTLPGHLSTDTQYF	TGTGCCAGCAGCTCCACCCTCCCGGGACACCTTAGCACAGATACGCAGTATTTT
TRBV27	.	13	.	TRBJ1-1	CASSFGGYTEAFF	TGTGCCAGCAGCTTTGGGGGGTACACTGAAGCTTTCTTT
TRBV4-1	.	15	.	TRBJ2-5	CASSQDEGLGETQYF	TGCGCCAGCAGCCAAGATGAGGGCTTGGGAGAGACCCAGTACTTC
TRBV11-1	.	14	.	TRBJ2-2	CASSFVVSTGELFF	TGTGCCAGCAGCTTCGTGGTCTCCACCGGGGAGCTGTTTTTT
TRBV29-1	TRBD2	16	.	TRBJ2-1	CSVEGSRAGDYNEQFF	TGCAGCGTTGAAGGGTCGAGGGCGGGAGACTACAATGAGCAGTTCTTC
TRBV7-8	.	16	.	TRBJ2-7	CASSLVFPQGTYEQYF	TGTGCCAGCAGCTTAGTCTTCCCACAGGGTACCTACGAGCAGTACTTC
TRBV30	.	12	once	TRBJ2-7	CAWSTGAYEQYF	TGTGCCTGGAGTACCGGGGCCTACGAGCAGTACTTC
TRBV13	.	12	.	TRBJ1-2	CASSLWGGGYTF	TGTGCCAGCAGCTTATGGGGGGGCGGCTACACCTTC